One sample yielded the 7 T cell receptor beta chains listed below, sequenced in a study of CD8+CD57+ T cells in acquired aplastic anemia. An expansion of CD8+CD57+ cells by flow cytometry had been shown in patients chosen for sequencing. The use of genomic DNA as template underpinned the TCR beta VDJ and CDR3 profiling. MiXCR, run by TCRdb on the reads, gives a single entry per CDR3 protein. The sample carries 150,000 to 180,000 distinct CDR3 sequences, about 52% recorded once. Sequenced input: sorted CD4+, CD8+, or CD8+CD57+ T cells (not recorded which) from PBMCs. The receptors were gathered from a human donor with aplastic anemia.

This chain links TRBV29-1 with TRBJ2-7; 9 bases align to TRBD1. This CDR3 is built from 14 residues. V trimming: 3 bases; J trimming: 6 bases; junction bases outside the gene matches: 9. Germline values: CDR1 SQVTM, CDR2 ANQGSEA. The CDR3 here is CSVERGQGGLEQYF. The CDR3 DNA reads as TGCAGCGTTGAGAGGGGACAGGGAGGCCTCGAGCAGTACTTC.

This clonotype appeared once. The chain recombines TRBV2 with TRBJ2-7; 7 bases align to TRBD1. The CDR3 is made up of 13 amino acids. Germline CDR1 is SNHLY and CDR2 is FYNNEI. The V and J ends lost 10 bases and 2 bases, in that order; junction bases with no gene match: 8. This chain's CDR3 is CANSGQHTYEQYF. The DNA for the CDR3 is TGTGCCAACTCGGGACAGCATACCTACGAGCAGTACTTC. The full variable domain, rest sourced from reference TRBV2 and TRBJ2-7, is EPEVTQTPSHQVTQMGQEVILRCVPISNHLYFYWYRQILGQKVEFLVSFYNNEISEKSEIFDDQFSVERPDGSNFTLKIRSTKLEDSAMYFCANSGQHTYEQYFGPGTRLTVT.

This clonotype has ten or more counts. The chain employs TRBV6-1 and TRBJ1-2; 7 bases agree with TRBD1. The CDR3 extends over 14 amino acids. The germline V gene has CDR1 MNHNS and CDR2 SASEGT. V was clipped by 8 bases and J by 1 base; unmatched bases: 7. The CDR3: CASGGGTVNYGYTF. CDR3 DNA sequence: TGTGCCAGCGGGGGGGGGACAGTTAACTATGGCTACACCTTC.

The rearrangement joins TRBV20-1 to TRBJ2-7; TRBD2 aligns across 12 bases. Germline V gene lookup returns CDR1 DFQATT and CDR2 SNEGSKA (reference sequence). With V trimmed by 0 bases and J by 3 bases, 3 bases remained unmatched. This CDR3 has 15 amino acids. The CDR3 DNA follows: TGCAGTGCTAGAGAGACTAGCGGGAGTAACTACGAGCAGTACTTC. Translated: CSARETSGSNYEQYF.

This clonotype was seen repeatedly, ten times or more. This chain joins TRBV7-2 and TRBJ2-5, with D tentatively TRBD1 or TRBD2 (5 bases each). This CDR3 has 14 amino acids. CDR1 and CDR2 (germline): SGHTA, FQGNSA. The germline V and J ends were trimmed by 5 bases and 2 bases, with 12 bases remaining between them. The CDR3 region is CASSPGTLQETQYF. The CDR3 nucleotides read TGTGCCAGCAGCCCCGGGACCCTACAAGAGACCCAGTACTTC.

The chain employs TRBV7-2 and TRBJ2-1, with unresolved D. The CDR3 is made up of 13 amino acids. Between the trimmed V and J ends, which lost 2 bases and 5 bases, there was a span of 7 bases. Germline V lookup: CDR1 SGHTA, CDR2 FQGNSA. CDR3 coding DNA: TGTGCCAGCAGCTTACGCCCCAACAATGAGCAGTTCTTC. Translated: CASSLRPNNEQFF.

Comments on this clonotype: A much larger clone is a single base away; this may be a read error. The CDR3, as DNA: TGTGCCAGCAGTGAAAGGCAGGCTATCTCCTACGAGCAGTACTTC. This sequence encodes CASSERQAISYEQYF. The V call is TRBV6-1, the J call TRBJ2-7; no clear D. The CDR3 is 15 residues long. Trimming removed 2 bases from V and 0 bases from J, with 11 bases in between. Germline CDR1 is MNHNS and CDR2 is SASEGT.